These 3 T cell receptor beta chains came from one sample sequenced in a study of identical twins. Via MiXCR, TCRdb re-called the 5' RACE reads, giving one row per CDR3 protein. Altogether some 570,000 distinct CDR3 sequences are present, more than 20% being singletons, with the ten largest covering around 0.48%. These same records also appear under a second study, on yellow fever vaccine responses in identical twins.

Material for sequencing was CD4+ T cells sorted from blood. The receptors shown here come from a woman between 18 and 29 years old in good health.

The genes are TRBV6-1 and TRBJ2-7; possibly TRBD2 for D (6 bases). Germline-derived CDR1 and CDR2 are MNHNS and SASEGT. Trimming stripped 7 bases from V and 4 bases from J, with 17 bases between. This CDR3 has 14 amino acids. In DNA form, the CDR3 reads TGTGCCAGCACCCCCCCGGGGGAGCGTTACGAGCAGTACTTC. Amino acid sequence: CASTPPGERYEQYF.

The chain recombines TRBV7-2 with TRBJ2-5, with TRBD2 matching 7 bases. Per the germline V gene, CDR1 is SGHTA and CDR2 is FQGNSA. J was trimmed by 1 base and V by 7 bases; bases with no gene match: 12. The CDR3 is 16 amino acids. Here the CDR3 DNA reads TGTGCCAGCACTCACCTCCTGGGGGGGACCCAAGAGACCCAGTACTTC. Translation: CASTHLLGGTQETQYF.

This clonotype was seen more than once but under ten times. This chain links TRBV20-1 with TRBJ1-1; 8 bases are shared with TRBD1. The germline gives CDR1 DFQATT, CDR2 SNEGSKA (reference sequence). J gave up 6 bases and V 4 bases, and 7 bases lay outside the gene matches. This CDR3 has 13 amino acids. CDR3 in DNA: TGCAGTGCTATGGGGCAGGGGGCCGCTGAAGCTTTCTTT. It specifies CSAMGQGAAEAFF.